This T cell receptor beta chain was recovered during a study of T cell responses to AZD1222 COVID-19 vaccine. V shed 4 bases and J shed 0 bases, with 12 bases lying between them. Germline CDR1 MDHEN, CDR2 SYDVKM. The CDR3 extends over 15 amino acids. Study outcomes and limitations: White British donors predominated, females outnumbered males, and clonal diversity was possibly underestimated. Spike-specific TCR breadth and depth both grew after two AZD1222 doses.

Concerning this clone: Its antigen is not identified.

Only in-frame clones appear in the TCRdb table, and some are missing; sequencing was by immunoSEQ multiplex PCR. The sample has about 130,000 clones, approximately 95% seen once; the top ten hold 6% to 7.5%. Pooled together were second doses at about 4 or about 12 weeks. The V call is TRBV28, the J call TRBJ1-1; tentative D call: TRBD1 (6 bases). The sequencing here drew on peripheral blood, taken 28 days after the second AZD1222 dose. The source is an adult who received the AZD1222 COVID-19 vaccine. The CDR3 DNA is TGTGCCAGCAGTTCACCGAGGGGGGTGAACACTGAAGCTTTCTTT. As protein: CASSSPRGVNTEAFF.